Here is one T cell receptor (beta chain) with its context. This clone registers as large (0.1 to 1%) within its sample. No much larger clone exists at a distance of one base, and base qualities are not known. The same CDR3 can be traced to other DNA sequences in this sample. Total RNA from at least 8,000 sorted tetramer+ CD8 T cells was reverse transcribed into cDNA for TCR profiling. CDR3 regions were PCR-amplified with primers annealing to V and J regions, and unique molecular identifiers were added to track templates. TCRalpha and TCRbeta chains were profiled using the immunoSEQ platform, including its sequencing and error-correction standards. From the authors' description of their analysis: Clonal copy numbers were corrected for sequencing and PCR errors, and CDR3s were defined according to IMGT conventions. Analysis was limited to productive rearrangements and used immunoSEQ Analyzer versions 2.0 and 3.0, and gene-pairing frequencies were further processed in Microsoft Excel. V-J pairings were visualized as Circos plots, and CDR3 motifs were found with MEME plus a custom motifSearch program. The probability of generation of TCR sequences was calculated using the OLGA algorithm. Clonotypes seen at both visits were called persistent; those seen only acutely were nonpersistent; those seen only at convalescence were de novo. Any amino acid clonotype used by more than one donor was defined as a public TCR. TCRdb took over this immuneACCESS table, retaining in-frame rearrangements with V and J assigned. Such tables are incomplete; in checked studies, under half of the missing clones stem from an unresolved V gene, and the remainder is unexplained. V, J and clone size derive from that table, while D and trimming were established from the DNA sequence. This sample comprises more than 2,000 clones, roughly 32% of them detected only once. The top ten hold 44% of the sample.

V is clipped by 3 bases and J by 3 bases, and the sequence between their germline boundaries is 9 bases long. The germline V gene provides CDR1 LGHNA and CDR2 YSLEER. Including the terminal cysteine and phenylalanine, the CDR3 comprises 13 residues. The kept DNA is CDR3 alone, 39 bases in frame from the first base. The data were obtained in a study of blood T cell repertoires in acute mononucleosis (dated by TCRdb to the early 2020s). Some background on the complete study: Acute-phase samples were taken within 2 weeks of symptom onset, representing the primary response. In acute infection, YVL-BR-specific cells made up a mean of approximately 2.1% of blood CD8 T cells and GLC-BM-specific cells made up a mean of roughly 1.1%. The mean blood EBV load was 3.8 log10 genome copies per million B cells in acute infection and more than 2 at convalescence.

The time point label, read with the paper, signifies: acute infectious mononucleosis, at clinical presentation within 2 weeks of symptom onset (visit 1). CD8 T cell responses to two immunodominant EBV epitopes, BRLF1 109 (YVL-BR) and BMLF1 280 (GLC-BM), were tracked in the study over primary infection. A positive serum heterophile antibody test and EBV viral capsid antigen-specific IgM indicated primary EBV infection. As a first step, magnetic positive selection (MACS) was used to enrich total CD8 T cells from the PBMCs. A FACSAria III was used to sort live CD3+ CD8+ tetramer+ cells to over 85% purity. A PE-conjugated tetramer loaded with the BRLF1 109-117 peptide was used for cell sorting. Directly ex vivo after tetramer sorting, the TCR repertoires of EBV epitope-specific CD8 T cells were deep-sequenced at acute infection and at convalescence. Donors were a few people aged roughly 18 to 30 with clinical acute infectious mononucleosis and laboratory evidence of primary EBV infection. Heparinized peripheral blood was collected when donors presented clinically with mononucleosis symptoms and again about 6 months afterward. Ficoll-Paque density gradient centrifugation was used to isolate PBMCs.

General study outcomes and caveats: The cohort comprised only three donors, so group averages rested on very few individuals. Only 8.5% to 9.5% of unique acute clonotypes persisted into convalescence, yet these made up most of the response; new diverse de novo clonotypes seemingly replaced the rest. In TCR repertoire selection for BRLF1 (YVL-BR), TCRalpha CDR3 motifs took on a dominant role, whereas TCRbeta played only a minimal one. The low acute-to-convalescent clonotype overlap might be partly explained by sampling error, because only a fraction of each donor's blood was analyzed.

This chain is built from TRBV4-3 and TRBJ2-7, with no reliable assignment of the D segment. Sequences were derived from EBV YVL epitope tetramer+ CD8+ T cells sorted from PBMCs, sampled during acute infectious mononucleosis. This sample's cell subset or site label indicates: CD8 T cells binding a tetramer with EBV BRLF1 109-117 peptide (YVL-BR). This TCR came from a woman aged 18 to 35 with infectious mononucleosis caused by EBV. The CDR3: CASSQLGSYEQYF. Here is the DNA: TGCGCCAGCAGCCAGCTAGGTAGCTACGAGCAGTACTTC.